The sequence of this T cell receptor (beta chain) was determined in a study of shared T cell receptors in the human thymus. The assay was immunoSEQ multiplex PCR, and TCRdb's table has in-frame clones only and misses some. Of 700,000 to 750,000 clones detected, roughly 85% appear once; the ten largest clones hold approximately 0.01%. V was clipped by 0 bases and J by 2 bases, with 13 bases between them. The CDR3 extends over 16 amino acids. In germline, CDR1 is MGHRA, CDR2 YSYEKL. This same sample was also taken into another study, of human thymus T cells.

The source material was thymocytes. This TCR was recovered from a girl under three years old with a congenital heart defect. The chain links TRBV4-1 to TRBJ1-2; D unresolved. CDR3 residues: CASSQDGSGGNYGYTF. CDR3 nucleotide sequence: TGCGCCAGCAGCCAAGATGGCTCGGGAGGAAACTATGGCTACACCTTC.